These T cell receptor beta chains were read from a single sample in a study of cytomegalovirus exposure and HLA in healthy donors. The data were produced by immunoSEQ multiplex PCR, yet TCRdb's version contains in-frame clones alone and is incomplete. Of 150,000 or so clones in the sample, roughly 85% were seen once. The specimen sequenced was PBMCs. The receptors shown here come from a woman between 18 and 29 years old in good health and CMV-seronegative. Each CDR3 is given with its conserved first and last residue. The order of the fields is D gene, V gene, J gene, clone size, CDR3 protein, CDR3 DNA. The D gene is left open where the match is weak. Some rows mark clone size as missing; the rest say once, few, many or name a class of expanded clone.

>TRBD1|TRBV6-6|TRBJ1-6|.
CASSSAGSTGNSPLHF
TGTGCCAGCAGTTCGGCCGGTTCGACAGGGAACTCACCCCTCCACTTT
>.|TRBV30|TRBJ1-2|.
CASNRYGLTLDGYTF
TGTGCCTCAAATCGGTATGGACTAACCCTTGATGGCTACACCTTC
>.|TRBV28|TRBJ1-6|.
CASSPRSGGNSPLHF
TGTGCCAGCAGTCCCCGGTCCGGGGGGAATTCACCCCTCCACTTT
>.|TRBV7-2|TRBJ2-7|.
CARKRRRDQNQTYEQYF
TGTGCCCGGAAGCGTAGGAGGGACCAAAACCAAACCTACGAGCAGTACTTC
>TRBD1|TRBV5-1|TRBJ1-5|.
CASSLSGQVNQPQHF
TGCGCCAGCAGCTTGTCGGGACAGGTGAATCAGCCCCAGCATTTT
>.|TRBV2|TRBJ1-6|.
CASSVQGADNSPLHF
TGTGCCAGCAGTGTGCAGGGTGCCGATAATTCACCCCTCCACTTT
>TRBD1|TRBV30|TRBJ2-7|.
CAWGLGQTYEQYF
TGTGCCTGGGGTTTGGGACAGACCTACGAGCAGTACTTC
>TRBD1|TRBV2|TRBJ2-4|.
CASTRQGLAKNIQYF
TGTGCCAGCACACGACAGGGGCTAGCCAAAAACATTCAGTACTTC
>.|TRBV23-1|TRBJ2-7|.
CASSQSRTDFSFFEQYF
TGCGCCAGCAGTCAATCGAGGACGGACTTTTCGTTCTTCGAGCAGTACTTC
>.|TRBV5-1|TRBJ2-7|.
CASSLSYVYEQYF
TGCGCCAGCAGCTTGAGCTACGTCTACGAGCAGTACTTC
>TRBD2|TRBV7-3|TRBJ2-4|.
CASSPGTSVNIQYF
TGTGCCAGCAGCCCCGGGACTAGCGTGAACATTCAGTACTTC
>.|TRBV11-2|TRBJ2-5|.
CASSLAGKGIQETQYF
TGTGCCAGCAGCTTAGCCGGAAAGGGGATACAAGAGACCCAGTACTTC
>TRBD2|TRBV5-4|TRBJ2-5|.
CASSSGLVRGETQYF
TGTGCCAGCAGCTCCGGACTAGTTAGAGGAGAGACCCAGTACTTC
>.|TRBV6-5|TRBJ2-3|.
CASSYSSGGGPDTQYF
TGTGCCAGCAGTTATAGCAGTGGGGGGGGCCCAGATACGCAGTATTTT
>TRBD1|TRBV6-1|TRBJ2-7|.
CASRIRSGQGHEQYF
TGTGCCAGCAGGATACGATCGGGACAGGGGCACGAGCAGTACTTC
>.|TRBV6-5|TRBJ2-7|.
CASSPSGRLLGEQYF
TGTGCCAGCAGTCCCTCCGGACGGCTACTAGGTGAGCAGTACTTC
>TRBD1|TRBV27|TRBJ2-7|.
CASSLLGGSPTEYF
TGTGCCAGCAGTTTATTAGGGGGCAGCCCCACGGAGTACTTC
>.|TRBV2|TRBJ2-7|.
CASSSGYSYEQYF
TGTGCCAGCAGCTCGGGATACAGTTACGAGCAGTACTTC
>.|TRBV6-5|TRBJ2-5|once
CASSSDLRDTQETQYF
TGTGCCAGCAGTTCAGACCTCCGGGACACCCAAGAGACCCAGTACTTC
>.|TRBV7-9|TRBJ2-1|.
CASSLHSGLEGYEQFF
TGTGCCAGCAGCTTACATAGCGGTCTAGAGGGCTATGAGCAGTTCTTC
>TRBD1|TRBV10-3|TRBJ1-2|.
CAIRVGTDYGYTF
TGTGCCATCAGAGTCGGGACAGACTATGGCTACACCTTC
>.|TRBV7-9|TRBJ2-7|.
CASSLGETGYEQYF
TGTGCCAGCAGCTTAGGGGAAACAGGGTACGAGCAGTACTTC
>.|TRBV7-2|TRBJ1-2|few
CASSGLGANYGYTF
TGTGCCAGCAGTGGGCTCGGTGCGAACTATGGCTACACCTTC